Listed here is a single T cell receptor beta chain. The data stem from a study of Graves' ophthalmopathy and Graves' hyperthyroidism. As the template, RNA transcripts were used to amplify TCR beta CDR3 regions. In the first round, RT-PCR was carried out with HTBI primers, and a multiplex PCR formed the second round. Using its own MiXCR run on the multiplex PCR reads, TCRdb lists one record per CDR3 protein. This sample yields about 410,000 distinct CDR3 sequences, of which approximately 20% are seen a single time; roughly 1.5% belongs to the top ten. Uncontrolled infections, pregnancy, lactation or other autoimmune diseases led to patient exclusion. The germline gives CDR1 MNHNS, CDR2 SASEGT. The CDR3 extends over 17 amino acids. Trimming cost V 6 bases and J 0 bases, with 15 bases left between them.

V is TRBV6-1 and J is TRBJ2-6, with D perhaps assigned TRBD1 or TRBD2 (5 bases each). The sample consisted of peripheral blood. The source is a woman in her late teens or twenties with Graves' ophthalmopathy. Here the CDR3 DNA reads TGTGCCAGCAGGAGGGACCTGGGTCTCTCTGGGGCCAACGTCCTGACTTTC. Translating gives CASRRDLGLSGANVLTF.